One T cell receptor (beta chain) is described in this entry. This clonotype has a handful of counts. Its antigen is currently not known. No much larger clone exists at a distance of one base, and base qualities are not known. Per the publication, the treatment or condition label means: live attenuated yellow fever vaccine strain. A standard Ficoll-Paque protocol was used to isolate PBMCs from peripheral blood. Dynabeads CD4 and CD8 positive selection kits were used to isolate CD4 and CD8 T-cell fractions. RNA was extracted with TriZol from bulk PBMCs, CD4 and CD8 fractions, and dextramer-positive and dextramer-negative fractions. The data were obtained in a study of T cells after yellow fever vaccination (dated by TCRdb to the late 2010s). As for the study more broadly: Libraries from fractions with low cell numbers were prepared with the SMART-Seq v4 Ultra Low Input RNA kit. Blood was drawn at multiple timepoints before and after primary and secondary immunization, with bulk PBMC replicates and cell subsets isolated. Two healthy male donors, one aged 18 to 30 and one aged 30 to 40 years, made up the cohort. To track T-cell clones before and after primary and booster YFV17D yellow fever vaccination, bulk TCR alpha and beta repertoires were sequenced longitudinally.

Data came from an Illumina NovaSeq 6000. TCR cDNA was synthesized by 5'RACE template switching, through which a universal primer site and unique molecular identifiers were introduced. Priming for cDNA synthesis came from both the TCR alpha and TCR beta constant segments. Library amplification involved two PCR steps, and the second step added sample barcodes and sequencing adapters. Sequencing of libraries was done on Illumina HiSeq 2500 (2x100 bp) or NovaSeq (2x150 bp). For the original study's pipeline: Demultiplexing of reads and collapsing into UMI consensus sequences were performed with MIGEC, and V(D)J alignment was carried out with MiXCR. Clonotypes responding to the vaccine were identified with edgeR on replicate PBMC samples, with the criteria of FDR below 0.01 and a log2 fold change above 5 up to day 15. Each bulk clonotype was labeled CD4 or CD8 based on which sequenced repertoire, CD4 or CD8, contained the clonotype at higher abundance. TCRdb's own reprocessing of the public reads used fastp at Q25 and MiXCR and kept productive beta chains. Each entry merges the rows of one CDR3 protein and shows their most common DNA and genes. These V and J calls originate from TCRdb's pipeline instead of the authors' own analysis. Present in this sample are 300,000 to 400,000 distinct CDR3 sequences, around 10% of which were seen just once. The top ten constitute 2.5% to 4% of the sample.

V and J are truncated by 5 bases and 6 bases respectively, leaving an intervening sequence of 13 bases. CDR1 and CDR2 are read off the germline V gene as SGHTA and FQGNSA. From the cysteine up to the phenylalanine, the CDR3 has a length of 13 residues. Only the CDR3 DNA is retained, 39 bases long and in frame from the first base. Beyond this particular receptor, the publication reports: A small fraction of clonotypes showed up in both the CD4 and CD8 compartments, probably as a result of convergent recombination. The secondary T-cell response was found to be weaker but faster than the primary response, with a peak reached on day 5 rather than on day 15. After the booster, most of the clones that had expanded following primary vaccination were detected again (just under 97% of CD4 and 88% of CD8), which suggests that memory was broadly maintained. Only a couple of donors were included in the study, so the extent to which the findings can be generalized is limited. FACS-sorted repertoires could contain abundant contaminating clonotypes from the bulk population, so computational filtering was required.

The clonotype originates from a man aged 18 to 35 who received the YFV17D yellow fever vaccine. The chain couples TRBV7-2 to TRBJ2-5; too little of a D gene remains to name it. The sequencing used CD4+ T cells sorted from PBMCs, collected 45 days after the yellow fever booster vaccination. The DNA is TGTGCCAGCAGCCCCCCCTTCAGGAAGACCCAGTACTTC. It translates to CASSPPFRKTQYF.